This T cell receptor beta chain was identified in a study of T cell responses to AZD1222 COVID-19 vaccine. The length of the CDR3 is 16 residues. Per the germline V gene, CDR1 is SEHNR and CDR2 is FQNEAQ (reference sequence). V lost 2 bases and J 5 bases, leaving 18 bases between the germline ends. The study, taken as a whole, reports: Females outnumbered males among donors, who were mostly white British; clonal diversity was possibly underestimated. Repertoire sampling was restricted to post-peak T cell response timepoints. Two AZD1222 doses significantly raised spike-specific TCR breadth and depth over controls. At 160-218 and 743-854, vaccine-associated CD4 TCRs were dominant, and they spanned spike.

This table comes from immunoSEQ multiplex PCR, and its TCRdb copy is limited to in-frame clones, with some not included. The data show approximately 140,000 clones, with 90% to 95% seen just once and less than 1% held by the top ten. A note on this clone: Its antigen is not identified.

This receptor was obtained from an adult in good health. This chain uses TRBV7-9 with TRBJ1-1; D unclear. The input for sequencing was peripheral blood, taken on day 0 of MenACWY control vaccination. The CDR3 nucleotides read TGTGCCAGCAGCTTAAGGCAGTCTGCTACCATAACTGAAGCTTTCTTT. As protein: CASSLRQSATITEAFF.